One T cell receptor beta chain is described in this entry. MiXCR, applied by TCRdb to the multiplex PCR reads, yields one record per CDR3 protein. The profile shows around 250,000 distinct CDR3 sequences, around 34% of them singletons. Samples came from axillary lymph nodes draining the breast cancer. This sample is drawn from a study of breast tumors, draining lymph nodes, adjacent tissues. Sequencing was done on a sample of axillary lymph node tissue. This receptor was taken from a female donor with breast cancer. Some clones in this sample may be carry-over from other donors' samples.

CDR3 region: CASRNAWGLKYGYTF. The CDR3 DNA sequence: TGTGCCAGCAGAAACGCTTGGGGGCTGAAGTATGGCTACACCTTC. V is TRBV6-5 and J is TRBJ1-2; TRBD1 is a possible D gene (6 bases). Per germline, CDR1 MNHEY and CDR2 SVGAGI. V was clipped by 6 bases and J by 5 bases, with 19 bases between them. The CDR3 runs to 15 residues.